Included here is one T cell receptor (beta chain) sequence, with context. As yet, its antigen is unknown. This CDR3 has 16 amino acids. V gave up 6 bases and J gave up 4 bases; unmatched junction bases: 8. CDR1 and CDR2 (germline): MGHRA, YSYEKL. This sample is drawn from a study of cytomegalovirus exposure and HLA in healthy donors. Across the study: Most donors, more than 80% of 398 genotyped, fell in the Caucasian-associated ancestry cluster.

General observations from the study: The study designated 150 to 200 TCR beta chains cytomegalovirus-associated. The majority of CMV-associated TCR beta chains were reported as apparently HLA-restricted in a later analysis.

PCR primers comprised 60 Vbeta and 13 Jbeta primers. The data were produced by immunoSEQ multiplex PCR, yet TCRdb's version contains in-frame clones alone and is incomplete. The repertoire consists of around 120,000 clones, with about three quarters occurring once and the leading ten covering 6.3%. This chain connects TRBV4-1 to TRBJ2-6; the match to TRBD1 covers 8 bases. This clonotype originated in a woman aged 40 to 49 in good health and CMV-seronegative. Sequenced material: PBMCs. CDR3 in amino acids: CASRSGQGAGANVLTF. The CDR3 DNA reads as TGCGCCAGCAGATCCGGCCAGGGGGCGGGGGCCAACGTCCTGACTTTC.